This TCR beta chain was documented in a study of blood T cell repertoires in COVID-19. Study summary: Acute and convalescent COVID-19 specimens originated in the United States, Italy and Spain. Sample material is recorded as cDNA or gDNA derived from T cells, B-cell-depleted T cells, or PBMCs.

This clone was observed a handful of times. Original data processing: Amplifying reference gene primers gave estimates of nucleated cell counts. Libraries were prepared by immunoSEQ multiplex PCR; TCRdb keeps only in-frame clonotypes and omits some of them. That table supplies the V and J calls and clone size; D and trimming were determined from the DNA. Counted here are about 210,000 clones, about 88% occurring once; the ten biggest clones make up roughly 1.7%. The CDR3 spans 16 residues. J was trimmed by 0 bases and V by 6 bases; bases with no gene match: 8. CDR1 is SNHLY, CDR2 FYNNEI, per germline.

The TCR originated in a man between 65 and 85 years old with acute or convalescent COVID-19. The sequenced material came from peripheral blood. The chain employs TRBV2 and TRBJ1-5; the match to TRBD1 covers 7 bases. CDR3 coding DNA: TGTGCCAGCAGCGCCGGACAGGCCTATAGCAATCAGCCCCAGCATTTT. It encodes CASSAGQAYSNQPQHF.